Here is one T cell receptor beta chain with its context. Its antigen is not identified. Time point here: after dendritic cell vaccination, including at tumor progression/relapse. Selection required adequate fresh-frozen tumor tissue plus more than two years' survival data. The trim removed 2 bases at V and 1 base at J, leaving 4 bases unmatched. Germline V gives CDR1 SGDLS, CDR2 YYNGEE. The CDR3 runs 15 residues. This table comes from immunoSEQ multiplex PCR, and its TCRdb copy is limited to in-frame clones, with some not included. The table lists 91,000 or so clones, 80% of them singletons. These data are taken from a study of glioma-infiltrating T cells after dendritic cell vaccination. Looking at the study overall: Treatment, given 2003 to 2012, was autologous tumor lysate-pulsed dendritic cell vaccination.

Study-wide results and caveats: Complete blood and tumor specimen sets were limited to few patients.

The V gene is TRBV9, the J gene TRBJ2-3; 7 bases align to TRBD2. The sample was blood, taken after dendritic cell vaccination. The TCR comes from a human donor with glioblastoma. CDR3 protein: CASSVLADGTDTQYF. The CDR3 DNA reads TGTGCCAGCAGCGTCCTAGCGGATGGCACAGATACGCAGTATTTT.